The rows below give T cell receptor beta chains drawn from one sample of a study of memory CD4+ T cells and cytomegalovirus serostatus. The data were produced by immunoSEQ multiplex PCR, yet TCRdb's version contains in-frame clones alone and is incomplete. Of 45,000 to 60,000 clones in the sample, around 83% were seen once. Sequenced material: memory CD4+ T cells from blood. The receptor source for this set is an adult in good health and CMV-seropositive. The CDR3 runs from the conserved cysteine through the conserved F or W. D genes are given only for firm matches. Not every row has a clone size; where given, it reads once, few, many or a size class.

v_call: TRBV20-1; j_call: TRBJ2-1; clone_size: NA; d_call: TRBD2; cdr3_aa: CSAGGNNEQFF; cdr3_nt: TGCAGTGCCGGGGGGAACAATGAGCAGTTCTTC
v_call: TRBV11-2; j_call: TRBJ2-1; clone_size: NA; d_call: NA; cdr3_aa: CASSLLRYNEQFF; cdr3_nt: TGTGCCAGCAGCTTATTAAGGTACAATGAGCAGTTCTTC
v_call: TRBV9; j_call: TRBJ2-2; clone_size: NA; d_call: TRBD1; cdr3_aa: CASSARQGVRTGELFF; cdr3_nt: TGTGCCAGCAGCGCCCGACAGGGGGTTAGGACCGGGGAGCTGTTTTTT
v_call: TRBV5-1; j_call: TRBJ1-5; clone_size: NA; d_call: NA; cdr3_aa: CASRSYPTPDQPQHF; cdr3_nt: TGCGCCAGCAGGAGCTACCCGACGCCAGATCAGCCCCAGCATTTT
v_call: TRBV5-1; j_call: TRBJ2-2; clone_size: NA; d_call: TRBD2; cdr3_aa: CASSATLAGGVTGELFF; cdr3_nt: TGCGCCAGCAGTGCTACTCTAGCGGGGGGTGTCACCGGGGAGCTGTTTTTT
v_call: TRBV7-2; j_call: TRBJ1-1; clone_size: once; d_call: TRBD1; cdr3_aa: CASSLPQGRYTEAFF; cdr3_nt: TGTGCCAGCAGCTTACCACAGGGGAGGTACACTGAAGCTTTCTTT
v_call: TRBV7-8; j_call: TRBJ1-1; clone_size: few; d_call: NA; cdr3_aa: CASGARDWTEAFF; cdr3_nt: TGTGCCAGCGGCGCAAGGGATTGGACTGAAGCTTTCTTT
v_call: TRBV10-1; j_call: TRBJ1-5; clone_size: NA; d_call: NA; cdr3_aa: CASSPEGRRNQPQHF; cdr3_nt: TGCGCCAGCAGCCCAGAGGGACGGCGCAATCAGCCCCAGCATTTT
v_call: TRBV5-1; j_call: TRBJ2-3; clone_size: NA; d_call: NA; cdr3_aa: CASSLSGGGASTDTQYF; cdr3_nt: TGCGCCAGCAGCTTGTCGGGTGGCGGTGCGTCCACAGATACGCAGTATTTT
v_call: TRBV4-3; j_call: TRBJ2-7; clone_size: few; d_call: TRBD2; cdr3_aa: CASSPDPTSGGYEQYF; cdr3_nt: TGCGCCAGCAGCCCAGACCCGACTAGCGGGGGATACGAGCAGTACTTC
v_call: TRBV2; j_call: TRBJ1-1; clone_size: NA; d_call: TRBD1; cdr3_aa: CASRGQVMPSGAEAFF; cdr3_nt: TGTGCCAGCAGGGGACAGGTAATGCCCTCTGGGGCTGAAGCTTTCTTT
v_call: TRBV7-9; j_call: TRBJ2-5; clone_size: NA; d_call: NA; cdr3_aa: CASSRPAEETQYF; cdr3_nt: TGTGCCAGCAGCCGACCCGCTGAGGAGACCCAGTACTTC
v_call: TRBV2; j_call: TRBJ2-2; clone_size: once; d_call: TRBD1; cdr3_aa: CASGRQGASGELFF; cdr3_nt: TGTGCCAGCGGACGTCAGGGGGCGTCCGGGGAGCTGTTTTTT
v_call: TRBV6-5; j_call: TRBJ2-2; clone_size: once; d_call: NA; cdr3_aa: CASSYEGRLATGELFF; cdr3_nt: TGTGCCAGCAGTTACGAGGGGAGGTTGGCCACCGGGGAGCTGTTTTTT
v_call: TRBV7-3; j_call: TRBJ2-7; clone_size: once; d_call: NA; cdr3_aa: CASSLSGASSYEQYF; cdr3_nt: TGTGCCAGCAGCTTAAGTGGGGCTAGCTCCTACGAGCAGTACTTC
v_call: TRBV28; j_call: TRBJ2-4; clone_size: NA; d_call: NA; cdr3_aa: CASSLSLAKNIQYF; cdr3_nt: TGTGCCAGCAGTTTGTCACTAGCCAAAAACATTCAGTACTTC
v_call: TRBV6-5; j_call: TRBJ2-2; clone_size: NA; d_call: NA; cdr3_aa: CASSYGRAGDGELFF; cdr3_nt: TGTGCCAGCAGTTACGGAAGGGCTGGGGACGGGGAGCTGTTTTTT
v_call: TRBV7-9; j_call: TRBJ1-2; clone_size: NA; d_call: TRBD1; cdr3_aa: CASSLKGGTVANYGYTF; cdr3_nt: TGTGCCAGCAGCTTAAAGGGGGGGACAGTAGCTAACTATGGCTACACCTTC
v_call: TRBV19; j_call: TRBJ1-2; clone_size: NA; d_call: NA; cdr3_aa: CASSRAGNYGYTF; cdr3_nt: TGTGCCAGTAGTCGGGCAGGGAACTATGGCTACACCTTC
v_call: TRBV2; j_call: TRBJ2-2; clone_size: NA; d_call: NA; cdr3_aa: CASTVGPNTGELFF; cdr3_nt: TGTGCCAGCACGGTGGGACCGAACACCGGGGAGCTGTTTTTT
v_call: TRBV20-1; j_call: TRBJ2-7; clone_size: NA; d_call: NA; cdr3_aa: CSARYLNEQYF; cdr3_nt: TGCAGTGCTCGATACCTAAACGAGCAGTACTTC
v_call: TRBV7-8; j_call: TRBJ2-2; clone_size: NA; d_call: TRBD1; cdr3_aa: CASSLTTGMQYLWGSSGELFF; cdr3_nt: TGTGCCAGCAGCTTAACGACAGGGATGCAATACCTATGGGGTTCGTCCGGGGAGCTGTTTTTT
v_call: TRBV7-2; j_call: TRBJ1-2; clone_size: NA; d_call: NA; cdr3_aa: CASTTLRGDGYTF; cdr3_nt: TGTGCCAGCACCACCCTAAGGGGTGACGGCTACACCTTC
v_call: TRBV7-7; j_call: TRBJ2-5; clone_size: NA; d_call: TRBD2; cdr3_aa: CASSARGTSGGLQETQYF; cdr3_nt: TGTGCCAGCAGCGCGAGAGGGACTAGCGGGGGACTCCAAGAGACCCAGTACTTC
v_call: TRBV28; j_call: TRBJ2-7; clone_size: NA; d_call: NA; cdr3_aa: CASSFPQGAYEQYF; cdr3_nt: TGTGCCAGCAGTTTCCCCCAGGGTGCCTACGAGCAGTACTTC
v_call: TRBV30; j_call: TRBJ1-2; clone_size: NA; d_call: TRBD1; cdr3_aa: CAWGRGVFGYTF; cdr3_nt: TGTGCCTGGGGCAGGGGGGTTTTTGGCTACACCTTC
v_call: TRBV2; j_call: TRBJ1-1; clone_size: NA; d_call: NA; cdr3_aa: CASIEGPRNTEAFF; cdr3_nt: TGTGCCAGCATTGAGGGCCCGCGGAACACTGAAGCTTTCTTT
v_call: TRBV7-9; j_call: TRBJ1-1; clone_size: NA; d_call: NA; cdr3_aa: CASSGAWGEEAFF; cdr3_nt: TGTGCCAGCAGCGGGGCTTGGGGCGAGGAAGCTTTCTTT
v_call: TRBV30; j_call: TRBJ2-1; clone_size: NA; d_call: NA; cdr3_aa: CAWSGRTPPNEQFF; cdr3_nt: TGTGCCTGGAGTGGGAGGACCCCGCCCAATGAGCAGTTCTTC
v_call: TRBV5-4; j_call: TRBJ1-2; clone_size: NA; d_call: TRBD1; cdr3_aa: CASSFGQGNYGYTF; cdr3_nt: TGTGCCAGCAGCTTCGGACAGGGAAACTATGGCTACACCTTC
v_call: TRBV18; j_call: TRBJ1-1; clone_size: NA; d_call: NA; cdr3_aa: CASSHRPTITEAFF; cdr3_nt: TGTGCCAGCTCACACCGTCCGACGATCACTGAAGCTTTCTTT
v_call: TRBV7-2; j_call: TRBJ1-2; clone_size: NA; d_call: TRBD1; cdr3_aa: CASSYTGGAEHGYTF; cdr3_nt: TGTGCCAGCAGCTATACAGGGGGCGCCGAACATGGCTACACCTTC